Given below is one T cell receptor (beta chain) in context. Its antigen is not known. The data were obtained in a study of CD8+ T cells in alopecia areata. About the study: Treated individuals took tofacitinib by mouth, 5 to 10 mg twice daily. Affected scalp percentage gauged treated patients' severity.

Study results and limitations: Expanded CD8+ clones among the top 100, as well as scalp clonality, were significantly decreased by tofacitinib.

Stated treatment: oral pan-JAK inhibitor, 5-10 mg twice daily. RNA, once extracted, was reverse transcribed into cDNA for use as the sequencing template. The assay was immunoSEQ multiplex PCR, and TCRdb's table has in-frame clones only and misses some. The sample has around 86,000 clones, more than 65% seen once. The germline CDR1 and CDR2 sequences are SGHRS and YFSETQ. J gave up 4 bases and V 3 bases, and 5 bases lay outside the gene matches. This CDR3 is 14 amino acids long. This TCR was sampled from a human donor with alopecia areata. Source: CD8+ T cells sorted from blood, taken at approximately week 42, from a patient treated with tofacitinib. The chain joins TRBV5-1 to TRBJ1-1, with TRBD1 identical over 8 bases. The CDR3 DNA sequence: TGCGCCAGCAGCTCGGACAGGGACATCACTGAAGCTTTCTTT. Translating it yields CASSSDRDITEAFF.